These T cell receptor beta chains were read from a single sample in a study of tumor and adjacent non-tumor tissue in lung cancer. One entry per CDR3 protein, called by TCRdb with MiXCR from the multiplex PCR reads. This table holds 71,000 or so distinct CDR3 sequences, 80% found once. Source material: lung tumor tissue. All receptors derive from a woman between 45 and 65 years old with non-small cell lung cancer. Both conserved end residues are part of each CDR3. The D gene is left open where the match is weak. The size entry is marked missing in some rows and otherwise reads once, few, many or a size class.

>-|-|TRBV20-1|13|TRBJ2-7
TGCAGTGCTAGAGACTACCGCTCCTACGAGCAGTATTTC
CSARDYRSYEQYF
>-|-|TRBV11-2|12|TRBJ1-2
TGTGCCAGCAACTTCACATACTATGGTTACACCTTC
CASNFTYYGYTF
>-|-|TRBV6-2/TRBV6-3|14|TRBJ2-7
TGTGCCAGCAGTTACACATTAATATACTACGAGCAATATTTC
CASSYTLIYYEQYF
>TRBD2|-|TRBV5-6|15|TRBJ2-1
TGTGCCAGTAGTCCAAGCGGGAGGAGGTATAATGAGCAGTTCTTC
CASSPSGRRYNEQFF
>-|-|TRBV28|15|TRBJ2-1
TGTGCCAGCACCCCGCGGCGAGGTGTAGGGAATGAGAAGTTCTTC
CASTPRRGVGNEKFF
>-|-|TRBV6-5|13|TRBJ2-7
TGTGCCAGCAGACCGGGACACCTCTACGTGCAGTATTTC
CASRPGHLYVQYF
>-|-|TRBV12-3/TRBV12-4|12|TRBJ1-2
TGTGCCATCAGGCAGGGATACTATGGCTACACCTTC
CAIRQGYYGYTF
>-|-|TRBV6-1|14|TRBJ2-2
TGTACCAGCAGTCTTCCTGGGGCATCCGGGGAGCTGTTTTTT
CTSSLPGASGELFF
>-|-|TRBV20-1|15|TRBJ1-6
TGCAGTCCTAGAGTCGCGAACGGGTCCTACTCACCCCTCCACTTT
CSPRVANGSYSPLHF
>-|-|TRBV9|15|TRBJ2-1
TGTGCCAGCAGCCCCGGACAGAACGGACGAAATGAGCAGTTCTTC
CASSPGQNGRNEQFF
>-|-|TRBV11-2|16|TRBJ2-7
TGTACCAGCAGCTTAGGGTCTGAGGCCGGCTCCTACGAGCAGTACTTC
CTSSLGSEAGSYEQYF
>-|-|TRBV5-1|15|TRBJ2-1
TGCGCCAGCAGTCCCGGGGGCGGATCCTACAATAAGCAGTTCTTC
CASSPGGGSYNKQFF
>-|medium-sized|TRBV20-1|15|TRBJ2-3
TGCAGTGCTAGAGATCCAGGACAAGTCACAGATACGCAGTATTTT
CSARDPGQVTDTQYF
>-|-|TRBV12-3/TRBV12-4|12|TRBJ1-1
TGTGTCAGCACCTTGACCAACACTGAAGCTCTCTTT
CVSTLTNTEALF
>-|-|TRBV11-2|15|TRBJ2-1
TGTGCCAGGAGCTTAGAGTCTAGCTCCTACAATGAGCAGTTCTTC
CARSLESSSYNEQFF
>-|-|TRBV14|17|TRBJ1-3
TGTGCCAGCAGCCAAAATCACCTGGGTTTGTCTGGAAACACCATATATTTT
CASSQNHLGLSGNTIYF
>-|-|TRBV4-1|16|TRBJ1-1
TGCGCCAGCACCCCCTTCTGGCCGGGAAGGAACACAGAAGCCTTCTTT
CASTPFWPGRNTEAFF
>-|-|TRBV29-1|10|TRBJ2-1
TGCAGCGCCGTCGGGACTGAGCAACTCTTC
CSAVGTEQLF
>-|once|TRBV7-9|19|TRBJ1-2
TGTGCCAGCAGCTTATTCCCGCGAAGCCCGGGAGATCCGAAATATGGCTACACCTTC
CASSLFPRSPGDPKYGYTF
>-|-|TRBV20-1|15|TRBJ2-7
TGCAGTGCCAATTTAGACACGATAAACTCCTACGAGCAGTACTTC
CSANLDTINSYEQYF
>-|few|TRBV6-2/TRBV6-3|11|TRBJ2-5
TGTGCCTGCAGATACCAAGAGACCCAATACTTC
CACRYQETQYF
>-|-|TRBV5-4|15|TRBJ1-6
TGTGCCAGCAGCTTGAACGGGGTGGCTGGTTCACCCCTCCACTTT
CASSLNGVAGSPLHF
>TRBD1|-|TRBV5-5|14|TRBJ1-1
TGTGCCAGCAGCGTGACGGACAGGGGAGCTGATGCTTTCTTT
CASSVTDRGADAFF
>TRBD1|-|TRBV20-1|13|TRBJ2-7
TGCAGTGCTAGGGGGGACAGTGATTACGAGCAGTACTTC
CSARGDSDYEQYF
>TRBD2|many|TRBV20-1|15|TRBJ2-3
TGCAGTGCTTCCGGGACTAGCGGGAGCGCAGATACGCAGTATTTT
CSASGTSGSADTQYF
>-|-|TRBV20-1|13|TRBJ2-7
TGCAGTAGTTCTTCGGTTACGTCCTACGAGCAGTACTTC
CSSSSVTSYEQYF
>TRBD1|few|TRBV7-9|15|TRBJ2-1
TGTGCCAGCAGCTTGGGACAGGGTTCCTACAATGAGCAGTTCTTC
CASSLGQGSYNEQFF
>-|-|TRBV4-2|13|TRBJ1-5
TGTGCCAGCAGCCAAAGGTTGAATCAACCCCAGCATTTT
CASSQRLNQPQHF
>-|once|TRBV4-2|15|TRBJ1-1
TGTGCCAGCAGGCAAGACGGGGAGCGGGGGACTGAAGCTTTCTTT
CASRQDGERGTEAFF
>-|-|TRBV29-1|13|TRBJ2-7
TGCAGCGTAAGGAGACGGGAGAGCCACGAGCAGTACTTC
CSVRRRESHEQYF
>-|-|TRBV6-2/TRBV6-3|12|TRBJ1-1
TGTGCCAGCAAGATAGGGAGAGTTGAAGCTTTCTTT
CASKIGRVEAFF
>-|-|TRBV4-3|14|TRBJ2-5
TGTACCAGCAGCCAAGACCAAGGGTGGGAGACCCAGTACTTC
CTSSQDQGWETQYF
>-|-|TRBV20-1|16|TRBJ1-4
TGCAGAGCTAGAGACCCCATTGAGGGTCAGGGTGAAAAACTGTTTTTT
CRARDPIEGQGEKLFF
>-|-|TRBV4-1|16|TRBJ2-5
TGCGCCAGCATCCAAGCCATGAGGAACGGTCAAGAGACCCAGTACTTC
CASIQAMRNGQETQYF
>-|-|TRBV6-5|14|TRBJ2-1
TGTGCCAGCACTTACGGGCAGACCTACCATGAGCAGTTCTTC
CASTYGQTYHEQFF
>-|-|TRBV20-1|13|TRBJ2-1
TGCAGTGTTAGGACTAATGCGTACAATGAGCAGTTCTTC
CSVRTNAYNEQFF
>TRBD1|-|TRBV12-3/TRBV12-4|19|TRBJ1-1
TGTGCCAGCAGTCTATTTAAAGGGTTCGAGACAGGGGGGAACACTGAAGCCTTCTTT
CASSLFKGFETGGNTEAFF
>-|-|TRBV20-1|14|TRBJ2-3
TGCAATGGGGCAGGTGGGCTGACGATGGATACGCAGTATTTT
CNGAGGLTMDTQYF
>-|-|TRBV20-1|14|TRBJ2-3
TGCAGTGCCAGGGACGGGACATTCAATCAGCCCCAGTATTTT
CSARDGTFNQPQYF
>TRBD2|-|TRBV20-1|16|TRBJ2-4
TGCCTTCCCCAGGGGTTTAGCGGGAATGGTGGAAACATTCAGTACTTC
CLPQGFSGNGGNIQYF
>-|-|TRBV6-1|12|TRBJ2-1
TGTGCCAGCTCGTTTACCTGCAATGAGCAGTTCTTC
CASSFTCNEQFF
>-|-|TRBV6-2/TRBV6-3|14|TRBJ1-5
TGTGCCACCATTTCAGGGACCACAAATGAGCCCCAGCATTTT
CATISGTTNEPQHF
>TRBD2|-|TRBV6-5|17|TRBJ2-7
TGCGCCAGCAGTTCCGCTACCGGGACTAGCGGGGGTCGTTTGCAGTACTTC
CASSSATGTSGGRLQYF
>TRBD1|-|TRBV12-3/TRBV12-4|13|TRBJ1-2
TGTGCCAGCAGCATCGACAGGGGGATGTACTACACATTC
CASSIDRGMYYTF
>-|-|TRBV29-1|13|TRBJ2-7
TGCAGCGTGCGGTGGGATATCTCCTATGAGCAGTACTTC
CSVRWDISYEQYF
>-|few|TRBV7-9|19|TRBJ1-4
TGTGCCAGCAGCTTAGGAATCGGGGAAGGACGAACTAATAATGAAAAACTGTTTTTT
CASSLGIGEGRTNNEKLFF
>-|-|TRBV6-5|11|TRBJ2-1
TGTGCCAGCAGTCTCGCGGATGAGCACTTCTTC
CASSLADEHFF
>-|-|TRBV4-2|15|TRBJ1-2
TGTCCCAGCAGCCAAGATCTGGAAGGCACCTATGGCTATACCTTC
CPSSQDLEGTYGYTF
>-|-|TRBV11-1|14|TRBJ2-7
TGTGCCAGCAGCCACTGGGACGGCTTCTGCGAGCAGTACTTC
CASSHWDGFCEQYF
>-|-|TRBV11-2|14|TRBJ2-7
TGTGCCAGCAGCCAGACGTCAGTTTCATACGATCAGTACTTC
CASSQTSVSYDQYF
>-|-|TRBV4-1|16|TRBJ1-1
TGCGCCAGTAGCCAATATCCATACAGGGCAAGCACTGAAGCTTTCTTT
CASSQYPYRASTEAFF
>TRBD1|-|TRBV28|15|TRBJ1-1
TGTGCCAGCAGTTTAATCAGGGACAGGCGTATCAGGGCTTCCTTT
CASSLIRDRRIRASF
>-|-|TRBV18|13|TRBJ2-3
TGTGCCAGCTTACGACCACAGCCAGATACGCAGTATTTT
CASLRPQPDTQYF
>TRBD1|-|TRBV12-3/TRBV12-4|14|TRBJ2-7
TGTGTCAGTAGTTTACAACAGGGGCTCCACGAGCAGTACTTC
CVSSLQQGLHEQYF
>TRBD1|once|TRBV10-3|13|TRBJ1-2
TGTACCACCCCAGGGGGAAGATACAGTGGCTACACCTTC
CTTPGGRYSGYTF
>TRBD2|-|TRBV20-1|15|TRBJ2-1
TGCAGCCTTGGGGGCGGGACTAGCGGAATTAATGAGCAGTTCTTC
CSLGGGTSGINEQFF
>-|many|TRBV28|12|TRBJ2-7
TGTGCCAGCAGTTTAACATTTTACGAGCAGTACTTC
CASSLTFYEQYF